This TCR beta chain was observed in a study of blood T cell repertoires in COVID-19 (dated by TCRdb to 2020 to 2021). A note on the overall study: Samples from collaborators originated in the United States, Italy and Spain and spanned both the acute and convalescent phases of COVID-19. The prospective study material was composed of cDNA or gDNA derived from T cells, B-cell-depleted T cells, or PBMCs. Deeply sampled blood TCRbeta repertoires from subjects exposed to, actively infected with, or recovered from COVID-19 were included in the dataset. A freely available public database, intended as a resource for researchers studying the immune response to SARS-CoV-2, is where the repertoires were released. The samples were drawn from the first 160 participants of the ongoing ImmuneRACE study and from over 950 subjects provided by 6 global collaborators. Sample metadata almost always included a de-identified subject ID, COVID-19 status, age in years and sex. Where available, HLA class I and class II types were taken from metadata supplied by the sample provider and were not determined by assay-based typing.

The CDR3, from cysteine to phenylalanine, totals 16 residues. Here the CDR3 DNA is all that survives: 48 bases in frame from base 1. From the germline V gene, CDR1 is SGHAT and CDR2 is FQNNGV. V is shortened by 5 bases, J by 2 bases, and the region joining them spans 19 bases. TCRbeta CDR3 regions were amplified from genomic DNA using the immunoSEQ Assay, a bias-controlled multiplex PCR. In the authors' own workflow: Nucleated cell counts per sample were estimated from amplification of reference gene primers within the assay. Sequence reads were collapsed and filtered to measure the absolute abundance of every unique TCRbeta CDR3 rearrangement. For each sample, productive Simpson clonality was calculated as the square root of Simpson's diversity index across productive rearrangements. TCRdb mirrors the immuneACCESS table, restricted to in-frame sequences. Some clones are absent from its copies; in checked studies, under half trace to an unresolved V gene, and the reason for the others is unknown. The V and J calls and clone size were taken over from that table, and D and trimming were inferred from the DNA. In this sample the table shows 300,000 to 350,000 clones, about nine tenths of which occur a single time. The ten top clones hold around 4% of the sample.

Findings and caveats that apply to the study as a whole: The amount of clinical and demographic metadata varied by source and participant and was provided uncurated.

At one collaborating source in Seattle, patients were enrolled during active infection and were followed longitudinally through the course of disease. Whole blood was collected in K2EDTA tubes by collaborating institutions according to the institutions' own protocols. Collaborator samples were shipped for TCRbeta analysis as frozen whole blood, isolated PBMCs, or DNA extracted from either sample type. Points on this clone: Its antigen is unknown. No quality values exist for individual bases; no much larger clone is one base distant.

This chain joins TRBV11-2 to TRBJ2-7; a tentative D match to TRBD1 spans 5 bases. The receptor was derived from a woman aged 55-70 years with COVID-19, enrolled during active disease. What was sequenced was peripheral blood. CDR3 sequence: CASSPQGAYNPYEQYF. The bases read TGTGCCAGCAGCCCCCAAGGGGCCTACAATCCCTACGAGCAGTACTTC. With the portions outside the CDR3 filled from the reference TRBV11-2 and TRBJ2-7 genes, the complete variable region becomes EAGVAQSPRYKIIEKRQSVAFWCNPISGHATLYWYQQILGQGPKLLIQFQNNGVVDDSQLPKDRFSAERLKGVDSTLKIQPAKLEDSAVYLCASSPQGAYNPYEQYFGPGTRLTVT.